The 22 T cell receptor beta chains below were found in one sample sequenced in a study of T cell changes during pregnancy in multiple sclerosis. Measured with immunoSEQ multiplex PCR; TCRdb has only the in-frame clones, and not every one. The table records 39,000 or so clones, less than 95% of them present only once. Material: CD8+ T cells from peripheral blood mononuclear cells, obtained in the first trimester of pregnancy. The receptor set was obtained from a female donor with multiple sclerosis, enrolled in a pregnancy study.

The rearrangement joins TRBV27 to TRBJ1-1; TRBD1 might be the D (6 bases). The germline V and J ends were trimmed by 3 bases and 1 base, with 9 bases remaining between them. Germline V gene lookup returns CDR1 MNHEY and CDR2 SMNVEV (reference sequence). The CDR3 is 14 residues long. The CDR3 loop reads CASSFGTPNTEAFF. The CDR3, as DNA: TGTGCCAGCAGTTTCGGGACACCGAACACTGAAGCTTTCTTT.

This clone was observed once. V and J are TRBV2 and TRBJ1-2, with D possibly being TRBD1 (5 bases). In germline, CDR1 is SNHLY, CDR2 FYNNEI. This CDR3 has 11 amino acids. CDR3 nucleotides: TGTGGGGAGGGGATGTACTATGGCTACACCTTC. It is translated as CGEGMYYGYTF.

This chain links TRBV5-5 with TRBJ1-5; D possibly corresponds to TRBD1 (5 bases). Germline V CDR1 and CDR2: SGHKS, YYEKEE (reference sequence). This CDR3 is built from 15 residues. V was clipped by 0 bases and J by 2 bases, with 9 bases between them. The CDR3 nucleotides read TGTGCCAGCAGCTTGGGACAGCTGGGCAATCAGCCCCAGCATTTT. Its translation is CASSLGQLGNQPQHF.

This clone showed up just a few times. The rearrangement joins TRBV19 to TRBJ1-1; D remains unclear. The CDR3 is 13 residues long. V gave up 5 bases and J gave up 0 bases, with 7 bases separating them. Germline-derived CDR1 and CDR2 are LNHDA and SQIVND (reference sequence). The CDR3 protein is CASSYSLNTEAFF. The CDR3 coding sequence is TGTGCCAGTAGTTACAGCCTGAACACTGAAGCTTTCTTT.

The J gene is TRBJ2-7, the V gene TRBV30; D uncertain. V dropped 1 base and J dropped 2 bases, with 12 bases sitting between them. This CDR3 region has 14 residues. In germline, CDR1 is GTSNPN, CDR2 SVGIG (reference sequence). The CDR3 bases are TGTGCCTGGAGTGGGTCTCCGGCGGCCTACGAGCAGTACTTC. Amino acid sequence: CAWSGSPAAYEQYF.

This chain joins TRBV19 and TRBJ2-4, with D possibly matching TRBD2 (6 bases). The CDR3 loop spans 13 amino acids. With 7 bases removed from V and 6 bases from J, the gap between germline ends came to 13 bases. Germline V gene sequence: CDR1 LNHDA, CDR2 SQIVND (reference sequence). The CDR3 region has the DNA TGTGCCAGTACGGGACTGGGCCCAAACATTCAGTACTTC. Its translation is CASTGLGPNIQYF.

The V gene is TRBV7-6, the J gene TRBJ2-7; the D gene is possibly TRBD2 (6 bases). The V gene's germline CDR1 is SGHVS and CDR2 FNYEAQ. The CDR3 covers 15 residues. V gave up 5 bases and J gave up 6 bases, with 20 bases separating them. This CDR3 reads CASSPAGTLTSEQYF. The CDR3 DNA reads as TGTGCCAGCAGCCCCGCCGGGACTCTGACCAGCGAGCAGTACTTC.

The chain employs TRBV19 and TRBJ2-1; 9 bases line up with TRBD2. The CDR3 runs to 15 residues. CDR1 is LNHDA, CDR2 SQIVND, per germline (reference sequence). J gave up 4 bases and V 7 bases, and 8 bases lay outside the gene matches. CDR3 nucleotide sequence: TGTGCCAGTATGATCCAAGCGGGGGGTTACAATGAGCAGTTCTTC. Translating it yields CASMIQAGGYNEQFF.

The genes are TRBV7-9 and TRBJ2-4; D ambiguous. This CDR3 comprises 15 residues. With 1 base removed from V and 2 bases from J, the gap between germline ends came to 9 bases. Germline loops: CDR1 SEHNR, CDR2 FQNEAQ (reference sequence). The CDR3: CASSLDQTPKNIQYF. As DNA, the CDR3 is TGTGCCAGCAGCTTAGACCAAACTCCCAAAAACATTCAGTACTTC.

The chain carries TRBV2 and TRBJ1-2; 7 nucleotides agree with TRBD1. CDR1 and CDR2 from the germline V gene are SNHLY and FYNNEI. The CDR3 runs to 16 residues. The V gene end was trimmed by 5 bases and the J gene end by 14 bases; junction bases not matched to a gene: 23. CDR3 nucleotides: TGTGCCAGCAGTAATGTGGCAGCAGTATTAGGAGGGGGCGGGACCTTC. As protein: CASSNVAAVLGGGGTF.

The chain links TRBV19 to TRBJ1-2; 7 nucleotides match TRBD1. CDR1 is LNHDA, CDR2 SQIVND, per germline (reference sequence). There are 16 residues in the CDR3. The ends lost 3 bases at V and 3 bases at J; junction bases unmatched: 10. The CDR3 DNA sequence: TGTGCCAGTAGTATCGTCAGGGGGTGGAAGGACTATGGCTACACCTTC. This codes for CASSIVRGWKDYGYTF.

The genes are TRBV28 and TRBJ2-3; possible D gene TRBD1, 6 bases. Germline V gives CDR1 MDHEN, CDR2 SYDVKM. The CDR3 sequence is 14 residues long. V gave up 5 bases and J gave up 4 bases, with 13 bases separating them. The CDR3 sequence: CASSNTGFPDTQYF. CDR3 in DNA: TGTGCCAGCAGTAACACAGGGTTCCCAGATACGCAGTATTTT.

V gene TRBV7-9 combines with J gene TRBJ2-1; tentative D call: TRBD1 (5 bases). Germline V gene sequence: CDR1 SEHNR, CDR2 FQNEAQ (reference sequence). V lost 4 bases, J lost 6 bases, and 10 bases lay in between. The length of the CDR3 is 13 residues. The CDR3 region is CASSSSRVNEQFF. CDR3 sequence (DNA): TGTGCCAGCAGCTCCTCCAGGGTCAATGAGCAGTTCTTC.

The rearrangement links TRBV2 to TRBJ1-2, with 8 bases aligning to TRBD1. CDR3 length: 16 amino acids. Germline V gene data show CDR1 as SNHLY and CDR2 as FYNNEI. V was clipped by 8 bases and J by 6 bases; unmatched bases: 17. The CDR3 bases are TGTGCCAGCGTTTCCGGGGTTAGACAGGGGAGGGATGGCTACACCTTC. Its translation: CASVSGVRQGRDGYTF. Combining the CDR3 with reference TRBV2 and TRBJ1-2 gives the whole variable domain EPEVTQTPSHQVTQMGQEVILRCVPISNHLYFYWYRQILGQKVEFLVSFYNNEISEKSEIFDDQFSVERPDGSNFTLKIRSTKLEDSAMYFCASVSGVRQGRDGYTFGSGTRLTVV.

This clone was detected only a few times. The CDR3 is CASSYRTGGGPPLHF. In nucleotides, the CDR3 is TGTGCCAGCAGTTACAGGACAGGGGGCGGTCCACCCCTCCACTTT. This rearrangement joins TRBV6-5 to TRBJ1-6; 11 bases line up with TRBD1. This CDR3 spans 15 amino acids. V lost 2 bases and J lost 11; bases outside the gene matches: 5. CDR1 MNHEY and CDR2 SVGAGI come from the germline V gene.

The chain employs TRBV27 and TRBJ2-1; 7 bases map to TRBD2. Germline CDR1 and CDR2: MNHEY and SMNVEV (reference sequence). V lost 7 bases and J lost 7; bases outside the gene matches: 7. CDR3 length: 13 residues. In DNA form, the CDR3 reads TGTGCCAGCACTGCGGGAGCCAAGAATGAGCAGTTCTTC. Protein sequence: CASTAGAKNEQFF.

The chain uses TRBV7-2 and TRBJ2-5; D not resolved. Germline lookup yields CDR1 SGHTA and CDR2 FQGNSA. The CDR3 consists of 12 residues. Between the trimmed V and J ends, which lost 7 bases and 9 bases, there was a span of 15 bases. The CDR3 DNA follows: TGTGCCAGCACACCCGGGTTCGTTGCCCAGTACTTC. Translation: CASTPGFVAQYF.

The rearrangement uses TRBV20-1 and TRBJ2-7; 9 nucleotides line up with TRBD2. After removal of 6 bases from V and 6 bases from J, the junction contained 3 bases not matched to a gene. The germline V gene encodes CDR1 DFQATT and CDR2 SNEGSKA (reference sequence). This CDR3 is built from 11 residues. DNA for the CDR3: TGCAGTGCCGCGGGGGGGGGCGAGCAGTACTTC. Protein sequence: CSAAGGGEQYF.

The chain uses TRBV7-9 and TRBJ1-1, with D unclear. V dropped 5 bases and J dropped 7 bases, with 23 bases sitting between them. From germline, CDR1 is SEHNR and CDR2 FQNEAQ (reference sequence). There are 16 residues in the CDR3. The DNA of the CDR3 is TGTGCCAGCAGCCCGTCTAGCCGGACGCTTTATCTTGAAGCTTTCTTT. Its protein is CASSPSSRTLYLEAFF.

V usage is TRBV7-9 and J usage is TRBJ1-5, with no clear D. The V and J ends lost 6 bases and 4 bases respectively, with 16 bases between them. CDR1 and CDR2 (germline): SEHNR, FQNEAQ (reference sequence). The CDR3 sequence is 15 residues long. This CDR3 reads CASRDGNQRNQPQHF. The CDR3 DNA reads as TGTGCCAGCAGGGACGGGAATCAGAGAAATCAGCCCCAGCATTTT.

This clone is medium-sized by share. J is TRBJ2-2 and V is TRBV29-1, with D tentatively TRBD1 (5 bases). This CDR3 is built from 16 residues. V shed 2 bases and J shed 1 base, with 14 bases lying between them. Germline loops: CDR1 SQVTM, CDR2 ANQGSEA. Here the CDR3 DNA reads TGCAGCGTTGAATCTCTTTCAGGGCGGAACACCGGGGAGCTGTTTTTT. It specifies CSVESLSGRNTGELFF.

The rearrangement links TRBV5-5 to TRBJ1-3; 9 positions match TRBD1. CDR1 is SGHKS and CDR2 is YYEKEE in the germline V gene (reference sequence). The CDR3 length is 14 residues. V trimming: 4 bases; J trimming: 5 bases; junction bases outside the gene matches: 4. The CDR3 sequence is CASSGGQGRNTIYF. Here the CDR3 DNA reads TGTGCCAGCAGCGGAGGACAGGGGCGAAACACCATATATTTT.